Shown below are 30 T cell receptor beta chains from a single sample sequenced in a study of T cells after yellow fever vaccination. TCRdb fed the 5' RACE reads into MiXCR, producing one record per CDR3 protein. The sample carries fewer than 450,000 distinct CDR3 sequences, roughly 8.4% recorded once. The material was PBMCs, obtained approximately 40 days after the first yellow fever vaccination. These receptor sequences come from a young man who received the YFV17D yellow fever vaccine.

The V call is TRBV5-5, the J call TRBJ2-7, with D perhaps matching TRBD2 (5 bases). The CDR3 sequence is 14 residues long. Germline lookup yields CDR1 SGHKS and CDR2 YYEKEE (reference sequence). The CDR3 nucleotides read TGTGCCGGCAGCTTCACTAGTAAGGCCTACGAGCAGTACGTC. Translating it yields CAGSFTSKAYEQYV.

This clonotype was counted at least ten times. V gene TRBV29-1 combines with J gene TRBJ1-1; D gene unclear. Looked up from germline, CDR1 is SQVTM and CDR2 is ANQGSEA. The CDR3 runs 13 residues. V was trimmed by 3 bases and J by 6 bases, leaving 14 bases between them. The CDR3 here is CSVDKVVGAEAFF. The CDR3 nucleotides read TGCAGCGTTGATAAGGTCGTTGGAGCTGAAGCTTTCTTT.

This clonotype was picked up many times. The chain joins TRBV4-1 to TRBJ2-3; no reliable D call. The germline V gene encodes CDR1 MGHRA and CDR2 YSYEKL. The germline V and J ends were trimmed by 3 bases and 6 bases, with 19 bases remaining between them. CDR3 length equals 16 residues. This CDR3 is CASSHLGRARMDTQYF. CDR3 sequence (DNA): TGCGCCAGCAGCCACCTCGGACGTGCGCGGATGGATACGCAGTATTTT.

The chain recombines TRBV12-3 or TRBV12-4 with TRBJ1-5; maybe TRBD1 (6 bases). V lost 6 bases to trimming and J lost 1 base, with 13 bases between them. The CDR3 length is 15 residues. CDR3 sequence reads: CASRPTGSSNQPQHF. The DNA of the CDR3 is TGTGCCAGCAGGCCAACAGGGTCGAGCAATCAGCCCCAGCATTTT.

In its sample, this clonotype was seen a few times. CDR3 in amino acids: CASSSRVGRDRFSYEQYF. DNA for the CDR3: TGTGCCAGCAGTTCCAGGGTAGGGCGGGACAGGTTTTCCTACGAGCAGTACTTC. J is TRBJ2-7 and V is TRBV12-3 or TRBV12-4; TRBD1 aligns across 8 bases. The V gene end was trimmed by 4 bases and the J gene end by 1 base; junction bases not matched to a gene: 15. The CDR3 contains 18 residues.

This clonotype was observed a handful of times. This rearrangement joins TRBV4-1 to TRBJ2-7; no reliable D call. There are 15 residues in the CDR3. CDR1 and CDR2 (germline): MGHRA, YSYEKL. The V end was cut by 0 bases, the J end by 0 bases, with 9 bases between. The CDR3 sequence: CASSQDWASSYEQYV. DNA of the CDR3: TGCGCCAGCAGCCAAGATTGGGCGAGCTCCTACGAGCAGTACGTC.

The chain combines TRBV6-1 with TRBJ1-1, with a tentative D call TRBD1 (5 bases). V was clipped by 7 bases and J by 1 base, with 13 bases between them. Germline CDR1 and CDR2: MNHNS and SASEGT. The CDR3 length is 14 residues. The CDR3 DNA reads as TGTGCCAGCAAATCGGGGCCTACGAACACTGAAGCTTTCTTT. It encodes CASKSGPTNTEAFF.

This clonotype was detected a few times. The chain carries TRBV25-1 and TRBJ2-7; tentatively, D is TRBD1 (6 bases). CDR1 MGHDK and CDR2 SYGVNS come from the germline V gene. This CDR3 is built from 16 residues. V was pared by 6 bases and J by 3 bases, with 21 bases between. The CDR3 DNA follows: TGTGCCAGCAGGGGGGCCGCAGGGGTCAGTATCTACGAGCAGTACTTC. This translates into CASRGAAGVSIYEQYF.

This clonotype was seen a few times. CDR3 sequence (DNA): TGTGCCAGCAGCTTGTCGCCGGGACAGGCCCTCCCGGAGCAGTACTTC. It is translated as CASSLSPGQALPEQYF. The genes are TRBV5-8 and TRBJ2-7, with 8 bases lining up with TRBD1. The CDR3 spans 16 residues. V gave up 1 base and J gave up 7 bases; unmatched junction bases: 13. Per the germline V gene, CDR1 is SGHTS and CDR2 is YDEGEE. Based on the CDR3 plus reference TRBV5-8 and TRBJ2-7, the full variable domain is EAGVTQSPTHLIKTRGQQATLRCSPISGHTSVYWYQQALGLGLQFLLWYDEGEERNRGNFPPRFSGRQFPNYSSELNVNALELEDSALYLCASSLSPGQALPEQYFGPGTRLTVT.

This clonotype showed up just a few times. The J gene is TRBJ2-3, the V gene TRBV7-6; 9 positions match TRBD2. Germline V gives CDR1 SGHVS, CDR2 FNYEAQ. The CDR3 runs 16 residues. Trimming took 4 bases from V and 6 from J; bases not matched to a gene: 11. The CDR3 nucleotides are TGTGCCAGCAGCTCTCAGGGTAGCGGGGGCCTCGATACGCAGTATTTT. This translates into CASSSQGSGGLDTQYF.

The chain links TRBV7-9 to TRBJ2-6; tentatively, D is TRBD2 (6 bases). Germline CDR1 is SEHNR and CDR2 is FQNEAQ (reference sequence). CDR3 length: 15 residues. V lost 11 bases and J lost 2, with 16 bases in between. The CDR3: CAALGWGAGANVLTF. The CDR3 region has the DNA TGTGCCGCACTTGGGTGGGGGGCTGGGGCCAACGTCCTGACTTTC. The complete variable domain, with remaining parts taken from reference TRBV7-9 and TRBJ2-6, reads DTGVSQNPRHKITKRGQNVTFRCDPISEHNRLYWYRQTLGQGPEFLTYFQNEAQLEKSRLLSDRFSAERPKGSFSTLEIQRTEQGDSAMYLCAALGWGAGANVLTFGAGSRLTVL.

This CDR3 reads CASSLRTGGPGEQYF. DNA for the CDR3: TGTGCCAGCAGCTTACGGACAGGGGGGCCTGGGGAGCAGTACTTC. The gene calls are TRBV13 and TRBJ2-7; TRBD1 matches 10 bases. With 2 bases clipped from V and 7 bases from J, the junction kept 8 bases outside the gene matches. This CDR3 comprises 15 residues. CDR1 is PRHDT and CDR2 is FYEKMQ in the germline V gene (reference sequence).

This clonotype showed up just a few times. The rearrangement joins TRBV7-2 to TRBJ1-3; D is unclear. The CDR3 covers 14 residues. V was trimmed by 5 bases and J by 3 bases, leaving 11 bases between them. The germline CDR1 and CDR2 sequences are SGHTA and FQGNSA. CDR3 nucleotide sequence: TGTGCCAGCAGCAGCCGGGAGCGTGGAAACACCATATATTTT. It translates to CASSSRERGNTIYF.

The gene calls are TRBV20-1 and TRBJ2-7, with D unclear. V was pared by 5 bases and J by 7 bases, with 21 bases between. The germline CDR1 and CDR2 sequences are DFQATT and SNEGSKA (reference sequence). The CDR3 extends over 14 amino acids. CDR3 sequence: CSALNAPSSGEQYF. The CDR3 region has the DNA TGCAGTGCTCTGAATGCTCCTAGTTCTGGGGAGCAGTACTTC.

This clonotype was recorded a few times. V usage is TRBV7-2 and J usage is TRBJ2-7, with D possibly matching TRBD2 (6 bases). The CDR3 loop spans 14 amino acids. The germline V and J ends were trimmed by 2 bases and 6 bases, with 14 bases remaining between them. Germline CDR1 reads SGHTA; CDR2 reads FQGNSA. As DNA, the CDR3 is TGTGCCAGCAGCTTATTTAGGACTAAGGGCGAGCAGTACTTC. Translated: CASSLFRTKGEQYF. The full variable domain, rest sourced from reference TRBV7-2 and TRBJ2-7, is GAGVSQSPSNKVTEKGKDVELRCDPISGHTALYWYRQSLGQGLEFLIYFQGNSAPDKSGLPSDRFSAERTGGSVSTLTIQRTQQEDSAVYLCASSLFRTKGEQYFGPGTRLTVT.

V gene TRBV7-2 combines with J gene TRBJ1-2; TRBD1 might be the D (6 bases). CDR3 length: 14 residues. Germline V gene sequence: CDR1 SGHTA, CDR2 FQGNSA. V lost 0 bases and J 8 bases, leaving 13 bases between the germline ends. For the CDR3, the DNA is TGTGCCAGCAGCTTAGCAAGGGACATTTGGGGCTACACCTTC. Amino acids: CASSLARDIWGYTF.

This clonotype has just a few counts. This sequence joins TRBV5-1 and TRBJ2-1; tentative D call: TRBD2 (5 bases). CDR3 length: 15 amino acids. Trimming removed 1 base at V and 1 base at J, with 9 bases between. The germline CDR1 and CDR2 sequences are SGHRS and YFSETQ. The CDR3 spells CASSLIGESYNEQFF. The CDR3 coding sequence is TGCGCCAGCAGCTTGATCGGGGAATCCTACAATGAGCAGTTCTTC. Full variable domain (rest looked up from reference TRBV5-1 and TRBJ2-1): KAGVTQTPRYLIKTRGQQVTLSCSPISGHRSVSWYQQTPGQGLQFLFEYFSETQRNKGNFPGRFSGRQFSNSRSEMNVSTLELGDSALYLCASSLIGESYNEQFFGPGTRLTVL.

The chain carries TRBV6-1 and TRBJ1-1, with 10 bases lining up with TRBD1. Germline V CDR1 and CDR2: MNHNS, SASEGT. V lost 5 bases, J lost 4 bases, and 4 bases stayed unmatched. The CDR3 has 14 residues. This CDR3 is CASSTDRGTTEAFF. As DNA, the CDR3 is TGTGCCAGCAGTACGGACAGGGGGACCACTGAAGCTTTCTTT.

This clonotype has a count of ten or more. V and J are TRBV4-1 and TRBJ2-1; tentative D call: TRBD2 (6 bases). V lost 4 bases and J lost 6, with 13 bases in between. The CDR3 length is 14 residues. CDR1 and CDR2 from the germline V gene are MGHRA and YSYEKL. The CDR3 region is CASSPGLLGNEQFF. CDR3 coding DNA: TGCGCCAGCAGCCCGGGACTCCTGGGCAATGAGCAGTTCTTC.

The rearrangement uses TRBV7-9 and TRBJ2-2, with 7 bases lining up with TRBD1. V was pared by 4 bases and J by 7 bases, with 6 bases of the junction left unmatched. Germline-derived CDR1 and CDR2 are SEHNR and FQNEAQ (reference sequence). The CDR3 contains 14 residues. The CDR3 loop is CASSSLTGLGELFF. DNA of the CDR3: TGTGCCAGCAGCTCCCTGACAGGGCTCGGGGAGCTGTTTTTT.

This clonotype was recorded at least ten times. Here the CDR3 DNA reads TGTGCCATCAGGGTTTCGGGACAGGGGTACGAGCAGTACTTC. This translates into CAIRVSGQGYEQYF. V usage is TRBV10-3 and J usage is TRBJ2-7, with TRBD1 identical over 10 bases. Germline lookup yields CDR1 ENHRY and CDR2 SYGVKD. Trimming at V came to 6 bases and at J to 4 bases, leaving 6 bases not matched to a gene. This CDR3 is built from 14 residues.

This chain links TRBV4-3 with TRBJ1-2; D gene ambiguous. Germline V lookup: CDR1 LGHNA, CDR2 YSLEER. V lost 0 bases and J 7 bases, leaving 15 bases between the germline ends. The CDR3 totals 15 residues. CDR3 residues: CASSQDSGGYGGYTF. CDR3 in DNA: TGCGCCAGCAGCCAAGATAGCGGAGGGTACGGTGGCTACACCTTC.

The V gene is TRBV7-2, the J gene TRBJ2-7; tentatively, D is TRBD1 (5 bases). The CDR3 extends over 14 amino acids. Germline CDR1 is SGHTA and CDR2 is FQGNSA. The V end was cut by 1 base, the J end by 9 bases, with 16 bases between. CDR3 coding DNA: TGTGCCAGCAGCTTAGGGGTGGAGCAGGGATGGCAGTACGTC. This sequence encodes CASSLGVEQGWQYV.

This clonotype has at least ten counts. DNA for the CDR3: TGTGCCACCAGCAGAGTAACAGGGGGTGTCAATGAGCAGTTCTTC. Its protein is CATSRVTGGVNEQFF. The gene calls are TRBV15 and TRBJ2-1, with TRBD1 identical over 8 bases. The germline gives CDR1 LNHNV, CDR2 YYDKDF (reference sequence). Trimming at V came to 1 base and at J to 6 bases, leaving 5 bases not matched to a gene. The CDR3 covers 15 residues. Together with reference TRBV15 and TRBJ2-1, the CDR3 gives the full variable domain: DAMVIQNPRYQVTQFGKPVTLSCSQTLNHNVMYWYQQKSSQAPKLLFHYYDKDFNNEADTPDNFQSRRPNTSFCFLDIRSPGLGDTAMYLCATSRVTGGVNEQFFGPGTRLTVL.

The J gene is TRBJ1-4, the V gene TRBV5-1; tentatively, D is TRBD1 (5 bases). The CDR3 spans 14 residues. V gave up 2 bases and J gave up 8 bases, with 13 bases separating them. Germline V gene lookup returns CDR1 SGHRS and CDR2 YFSETQ. In DNA form, the CDR3 reads TGCGCCAGCAGCTTCTGGGGCCCACGGGAAAAACTGTTTTTT. It translates to CASSFWGPREKLFF.

This chain uses TRBV20-1 with TRBJ1-4; TRBD1 matches 7 bases. The junction had 12 bases not matched to a gene; V was cut back by 6 bases and J by 5 bases. Germline V gene lookup returns CDR1 DFQATT and CDR2 SNEGSKA (reference sequence). The CDR3 extends over 15 amino acids. This CDR3 is CSADKGAGGNEKLFF. The CDR3 DNA is TGCAGTGCAGACAAAGGAGCAGGGGGGAATGAAAAACTGTTTTTT.

The chain is built from TRBV11-2 and TRBJ2-6; 9 bases fit TRBD2. Losses at the gene ends were 4 bases for V and 1 base for J; bases not matched to a gene: 2. The CDR3 is 16 residues long. CDR1 and CDR2 (germline): SGHAT, FQNNGV. The CDR3 region is CASSSTSGSGANVLTF. The CDR3 DNA is TGTGCCAGCAGCTCCACTAGCGGGTCTGGGGCCAACGTCCTGACTTTC.

This clonotype was seen more than once but under ten times. The chain is built from TRBV5-4 and TRBJ2-3; either TRBD1 or TRBD2 may fit D (6 bases each). There are 17 residues in the CDR3. Per the germline V gene, CDR1 is SGHNT and CDR2 is YYREEE (reference sequence). V was shortened by 2 bases and J by 2 bases, with 18 bases between the two germline ends. The CDR3 DNA reads TGTGCCAGCAGCTTTTTCTCAACGGGGGCACTCACAGATACGCAGTATTTT. The encoded protein is CASSFFSTGALTDTQYF.

The sample holds a few counts of this clonotype. The chain couples TRBV7-9 to TRBJ2-1; D possibly matches TRBD1 or TRBD2 (5 bases each). V lost 4 bases and J 4 bases, leaving 17 bases between the germline ends. Looked up from germline, CDR1 is SEHNR and CDR2 is FQNEAQ (reference sequence). CDR3 size: 16 residues. The CDR3 DNA sequence: TGTGCCAGCAGCTGGGACGACAAGGGCCCATACAATGAGCAGTTCTTC. Amino acid sequence: CASSWDDKGPYNEQFF.

This clonotype was seen a handful of times. The rearrangement joins TRBV21-1 to TRBJ2-5; the table assigns TRBD1, which was not confirmed against the DNA. TRBV21-1 is a listed pseudogene. This CDR3 has 15 residues. The CDR3: CASGPPRGTEETQYF. CDR3 in DNA: TGTGCCAGCGGTCCCCCCCGCGGGACAGAGGAGACCCAGTACTTC.